The 3 T cell receptor beta chains below come from one sample, sequenced in a study of T cell responses to AZD1222 COVID-19 vaccine. Sequencing was performed with immunoSEQ multiplex PCR; in TCRdb, only in-frame clones are kept and a portion is missing. The table has 100,000 to 150,000 clones, more than 75% seen once. Sample: peripheral blood, taken 28 days after the second AZD1222 dose. Receptor source: an adult who received the AZD1222 COVID-19 vaccine.

The chain has TRBV18 and TRBJ1-5; 8 nucleotides agree with TRBD1. This CDR3 contains 17 residues. Germline trimming cut 4 bases from V and 1 base from J; bases unmatched to any gene: 9. Per the germline V gene, CDR1 is KGHSH and CDR2 is LQKENI. The CDR3 loop is CASSRPTGQGSNQPQHF. The CDR3 DNA reads as TGTGCCAGCTCACGACCAACAGGACAGGGAAGCAATCAGCCCCAGCATTTT.

This chain connects TRBV19 to TRBJ2-1; the match to TRBD1 covers 9 bases. The CDR3 sequence is 15 residues long. Germline trimming cut 4 bases from V and 5 bases from J; bases unmatched to any gene: 6. Germline V gene data show CDR1 as LNHDA and CDR2 as SQIVND (reference sequence). CDR3 sequence (DNA): TGTGCCAGTAGTACGACCGACAGGGGGGACAATGAGCAGTTCTTC. Translation gives CASSTTDRGDNEQFF.

The V call is TRBV2, the J call TRBJ1-4; 7 nucleotides align to TRBD1. This CDR3 comprises 14 residues. Trimming took 7 bases from V and 2 from J; bases not matched to a gene: 4. The germline V gene encodes CDR1 SNHLY and CDR2 FYNNEI. This CDR3 reads CASIQDRTNEKLFF. The DNA for the CDR3 is TGTGCCAGCATTCAGGACAGGACTAATGAAAAACTGTTTTTT.